Presented here are 2 T cell receptor beta chains from one specimen sequenced in a study of CD8+ T cells in alopecia areata. Once RNA had been extracted, it was reverse transcribed into cDNA to act as the sequencing template. Profiling relied on immunoSEQ multiplex PCR, and the TCRdb table lists in-frame clones only, not all of them. There are 5,500 to 7,500 clones in the sample; 50% to 75% occur only once, and approximately 15% lies in the top ten. Alopecia areata patients provided lesional scalp punch biopsies and peripheral blood. The specimen sequenced was skin. These TCRs come from a human donor with alopecia areata.

V and J are TRBV7-9 and TRBJ2-3; no clear D gene. V shed 3 bases and J shed 6 bases, with 16 bases lying between them. Germline V gene sequence: CDR1 SEHNR, CDR2 FQNEAQ (reference sequence). The CDR3 is made up of 15 amino acids. This CDR3 is CASSFFSTIGDTQYF. The CDR3 DNA reads as TGTGCCAGCAGCTTTTTTTCTACGATTGGGGATACGCAGTATTTT.

V and J are TRBV6-6 and TRBJ2-5, with D uncertain. Judging by the DNA end, TRBJ2-7 fits better; the J call may be wrong. The CDR3 has 12 amino acids. CDR1 is MNHNY, CDR2 SVGAGI, per germline (reference sequence). This CDR3 is CASRVRVYEQYF. The CDR3 bases are TGTGCCAGCAGAGTACGAGTCTACGAGCAGTACTTC.